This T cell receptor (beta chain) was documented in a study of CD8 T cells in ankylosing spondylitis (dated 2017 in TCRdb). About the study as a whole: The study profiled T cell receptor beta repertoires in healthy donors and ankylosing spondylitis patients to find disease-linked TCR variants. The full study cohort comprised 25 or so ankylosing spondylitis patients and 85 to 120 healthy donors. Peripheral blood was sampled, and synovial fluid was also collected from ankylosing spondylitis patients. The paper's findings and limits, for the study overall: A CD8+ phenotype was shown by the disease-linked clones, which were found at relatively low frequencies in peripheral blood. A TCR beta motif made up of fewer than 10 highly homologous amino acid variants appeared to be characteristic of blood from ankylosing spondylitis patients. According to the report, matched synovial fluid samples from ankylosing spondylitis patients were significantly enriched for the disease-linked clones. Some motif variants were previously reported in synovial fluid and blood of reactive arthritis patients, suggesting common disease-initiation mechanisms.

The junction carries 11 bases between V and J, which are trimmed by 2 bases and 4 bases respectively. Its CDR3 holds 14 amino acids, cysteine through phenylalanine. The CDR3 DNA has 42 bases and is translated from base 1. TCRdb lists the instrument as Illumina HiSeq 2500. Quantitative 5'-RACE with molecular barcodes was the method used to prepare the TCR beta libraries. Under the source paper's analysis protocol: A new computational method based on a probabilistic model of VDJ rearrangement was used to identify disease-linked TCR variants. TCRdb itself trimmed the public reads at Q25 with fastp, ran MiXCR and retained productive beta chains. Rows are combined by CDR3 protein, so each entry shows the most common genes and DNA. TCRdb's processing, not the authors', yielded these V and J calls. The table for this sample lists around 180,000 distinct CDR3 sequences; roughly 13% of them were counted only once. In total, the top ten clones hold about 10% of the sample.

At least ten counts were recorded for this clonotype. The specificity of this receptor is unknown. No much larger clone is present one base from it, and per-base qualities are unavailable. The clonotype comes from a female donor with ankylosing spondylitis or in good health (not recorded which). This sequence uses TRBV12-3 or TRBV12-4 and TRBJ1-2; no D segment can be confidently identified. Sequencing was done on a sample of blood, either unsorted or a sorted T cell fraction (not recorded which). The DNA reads TGTGCCAGCAGTTTAATTTACAGCATCTATGGCTACACCTTC. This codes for CASSLIYSIYGYTF.